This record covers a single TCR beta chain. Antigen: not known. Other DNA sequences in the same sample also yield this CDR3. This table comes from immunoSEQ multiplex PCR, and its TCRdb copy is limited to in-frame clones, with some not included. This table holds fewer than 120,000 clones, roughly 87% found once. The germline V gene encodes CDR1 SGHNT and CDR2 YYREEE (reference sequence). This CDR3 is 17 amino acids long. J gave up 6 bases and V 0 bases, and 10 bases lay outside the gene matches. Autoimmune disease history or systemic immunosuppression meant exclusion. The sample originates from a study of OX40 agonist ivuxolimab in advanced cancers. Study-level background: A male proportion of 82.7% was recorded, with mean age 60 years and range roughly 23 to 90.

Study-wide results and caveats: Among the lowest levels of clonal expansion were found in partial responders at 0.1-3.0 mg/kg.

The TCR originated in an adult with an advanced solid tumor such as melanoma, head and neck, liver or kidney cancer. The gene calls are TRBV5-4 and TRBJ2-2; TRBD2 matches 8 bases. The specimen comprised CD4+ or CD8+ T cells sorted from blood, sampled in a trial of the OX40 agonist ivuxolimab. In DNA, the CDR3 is TGTGCCAGCAGCTTGGGTCGGGGCGGGAGGTCTGCCGGGGAGCTGTTTTTT. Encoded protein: CASSLGRGGRSAGELFF.